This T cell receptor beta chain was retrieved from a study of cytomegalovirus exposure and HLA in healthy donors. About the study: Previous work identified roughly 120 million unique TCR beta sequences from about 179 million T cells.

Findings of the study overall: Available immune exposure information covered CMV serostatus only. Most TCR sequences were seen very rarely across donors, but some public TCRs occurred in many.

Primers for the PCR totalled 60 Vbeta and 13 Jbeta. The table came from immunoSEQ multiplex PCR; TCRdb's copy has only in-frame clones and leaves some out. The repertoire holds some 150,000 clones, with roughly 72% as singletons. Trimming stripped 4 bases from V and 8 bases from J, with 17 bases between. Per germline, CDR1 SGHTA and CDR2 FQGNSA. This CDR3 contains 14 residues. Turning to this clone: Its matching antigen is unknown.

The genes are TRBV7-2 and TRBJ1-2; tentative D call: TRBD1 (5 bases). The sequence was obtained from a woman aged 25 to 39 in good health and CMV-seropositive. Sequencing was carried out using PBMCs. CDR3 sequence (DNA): TGTGCCAGCAGCTCCCACAGCGGGGGAGGGGGCTACACCTTC. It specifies CASSSHSGGGGYTF. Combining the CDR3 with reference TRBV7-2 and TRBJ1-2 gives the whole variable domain GAGVSQSPSNKVTEKGKDVELRCDPISGHTALYWYRQSLGQGLEFLIYFQGNSAPDKSGLPSDRFSAERTGGSVSTLTIQRTQQEDSAVYLCASSSHSGGGGYTFGSGTRLTVV.